The clone carrying this TCR beta chain was recorded many times. Its antigen is currently unknown. This sample stems from a study of T cell responses to AZD1222 COVID-19 vaccine. Study-wide results and limits: With dominance at 160-218 and 743-854, vaccine-associated CD4 TCRs spanned spike.

Libraries were prepared by immunoSEQ multiplex PCR; TCRdb keeps only in-frame clonotypes and omits some of them. The data show more than 95,000 clones, approximately 90% seen once. The CDR3 has 14 amino acids. The sample in question was peripheral blood, obtained on day 0 of MenACWY control vaccination. This chain links TRBV21-1 with TRBJ1-3. TRBV21-1 is listed as a pseudogene. The sequence was collected from an adult in good health. CDR3 protein: CASSTRGAGNTIYF. The CDR3 DNA reads as TGTGCCAGCAGCACAAGGGGGGCAGGAAACACCATATATTTT.